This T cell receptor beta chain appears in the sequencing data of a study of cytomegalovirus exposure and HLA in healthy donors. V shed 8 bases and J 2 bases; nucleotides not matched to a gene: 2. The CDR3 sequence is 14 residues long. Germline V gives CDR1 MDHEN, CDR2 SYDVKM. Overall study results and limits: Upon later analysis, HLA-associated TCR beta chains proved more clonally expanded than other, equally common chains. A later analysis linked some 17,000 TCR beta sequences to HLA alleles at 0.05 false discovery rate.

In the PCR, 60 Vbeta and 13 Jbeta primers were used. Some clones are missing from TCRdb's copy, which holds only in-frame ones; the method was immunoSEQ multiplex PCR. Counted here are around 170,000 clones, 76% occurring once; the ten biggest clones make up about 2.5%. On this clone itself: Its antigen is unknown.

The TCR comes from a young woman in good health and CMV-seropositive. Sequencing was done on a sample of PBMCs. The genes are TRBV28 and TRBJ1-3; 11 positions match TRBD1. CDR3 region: CASRTGGPGNTIYF. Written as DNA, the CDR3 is TGTGCCAGCCGGACAGGGGGCCCTGGAAACACCATATATTTT. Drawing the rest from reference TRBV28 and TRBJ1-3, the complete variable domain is DVKVTQSSRYLVKRTGEKVFLECVQDMDHENMFWYRQDPGLGLRLIYFSYDVKMKEKGDIPEGYSVSREKKERFSLILESASTNQTSMYLCASRTGGPGNTIYFGEGSWLTVV.